Listed here is a single TCR beta chain. This entry belongs to a study of blood T cell repertoires in COVID-19. Study as a whole: Samples representing acute and convalescent COVID-19 were sourced from the United States, Italy and Spain. Nucleic acid was either cDNA or gDNA, and it came from T cells, B-cell-depleted T cells, or PBMCs.

How the authors handled the data: Reference gene primer amplification gave nucleated cell count estimates. The method was immunoSEQ multiplex PCR; TCRdb's version includes in-frame clones alone and lacks a portion of them. V and J calls and clone size come straight from that table; D and trimming were deduced from the DNA. The profile covers 30,000 to 35,000 clones, with 89% appearing a single time and approximately 30% taken by the ten largest. With V trimmed by 4 bases and J by 5 bases, 8 bases remained unmatched. The CDR3 has 15 residues. Germline CDR1 SGHRS, CDR2 YFSETQ. This receptor was identified in a man aged 80 or over with acute or convalescent COVID-19. The rearrangement uses TRBV5-1 and TRBJ2-7; 11 bases line up with TRBD2. The material sequenced was peripheral blood. For the CDR3, the DNA is TGCGCCAGCAGCCTTAGCGGGAGGGCCCCCGACGAGCAGTACTTC. It specifies CASSLSGRAPDEQYF.